This T cell receptor beta chain was observed in a study of tumor-infiltrating lymphocytes in primary liver carcinoma. Across the study: Men as well as women, aged 30 to 69 years, made up the patients. The study, taken as a whole, reports: It was in tumors, not blood, that the top-250-clone fraction was significantly higher (p = 0.039).

The source material, 20-30 mg of unsorted bulk tissue, was used to co-extract RNA and DNA. The CDR3 has 18 residues. Trimming removed 6 bases from V and 0 bases from J, with 20 bases in between. Notes on this clonotype: Its antigen remains unknown.

The investigators made TCR beta cDNA from about 500 ng total RNA, using a constant-region primer. What produced the TCR beta libraries was three nested multiplex PCR rounds using slightly modified ARM-PCR. It was with TRBV1-TRBV30 forward primers and a C-beta reverse primer that the first two PCR rounds were run, at about 10 cycles each. From the multiplex PCR reads, TCRdb called clonotypes with MiXCR, one entry per CDR3 protein. The sample has about 110,000 distinct CDR3 sequences; approximately 82% are singletons. This clonotype was sampled from a man in his forties with primary liver carcinoma and hepatitis B virus infection. V gene TRBV12-3 or TRBV12-4 combines with J gene TRBJ2-2; possibly TRBD2 for D (6 bases). The sequencing sample was made of liver tumor tissue from sampling region 3. Subset noted: tumor region T3, left-lateral pole. The CDR3 nucleotides read TGTGCCAGCAGCTTCCCTATGGGGGACTTAGCGAACACCGGGGAGCTGTTTTTT. This translates into CASSFPMGDLANTGELFF.